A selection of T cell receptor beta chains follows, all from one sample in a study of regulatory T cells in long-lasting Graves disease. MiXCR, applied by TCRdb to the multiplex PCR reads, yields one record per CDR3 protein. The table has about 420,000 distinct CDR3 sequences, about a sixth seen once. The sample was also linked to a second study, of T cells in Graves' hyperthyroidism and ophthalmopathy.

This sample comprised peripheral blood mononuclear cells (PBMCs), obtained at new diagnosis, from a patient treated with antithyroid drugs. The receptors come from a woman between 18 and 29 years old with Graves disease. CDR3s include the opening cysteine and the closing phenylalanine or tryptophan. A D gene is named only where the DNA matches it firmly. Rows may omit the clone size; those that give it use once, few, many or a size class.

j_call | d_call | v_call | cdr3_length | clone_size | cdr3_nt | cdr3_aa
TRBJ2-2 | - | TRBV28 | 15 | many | TGTGCCAGCAGTTTAGCAGGGGAGCGGTCCGGGGAGCTGTTTTTT | CASSLAGERSGELFF
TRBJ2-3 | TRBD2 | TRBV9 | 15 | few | TGTGCCAGCAGCGTACGGGCGGGAGAGGTAGATACGCAGTATTTT | CASSVRAGEVDTQYF
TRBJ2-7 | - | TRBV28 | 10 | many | TGTGCCAGCAGCACCTCAGAGCAGTACTTC | CASSTSEQYF
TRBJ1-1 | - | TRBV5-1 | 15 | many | TGCGCCAGCAGCTTGGATGGGGGGCGTAGGGCTGAAGCTTTCTTT | CASSLDGGRRAEAFF
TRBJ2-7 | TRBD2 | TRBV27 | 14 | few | TGTGCCAGCAGTTTTAGCGGGAGTCTCGACGAGCAGTACTTC | CASSFSGSLDEQYF
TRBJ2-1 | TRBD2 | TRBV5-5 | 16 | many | TGTGCCAGCAGCTTGTACGGGACTAGCGATTCCGATGAGCAGTTCTTC | CASSLYGTSDSDEQFF
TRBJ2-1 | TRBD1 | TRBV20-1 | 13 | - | TGCAGTGCTATTAGACAGGGGTTCAATGAGCAGTTCTTC | CSAIRQGFNEQFF
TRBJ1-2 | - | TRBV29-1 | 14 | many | TGCAGCGTTGAAGACAGGGGCAGGGGCTATGGCTACACCTTC | CSVEDRGRGYGYTF
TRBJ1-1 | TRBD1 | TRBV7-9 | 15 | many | TGTGCCAGCAGACCGGGACAGTTTATGAACACTGAAGCTTTCTTT | CASRPGQFMNTEAFF
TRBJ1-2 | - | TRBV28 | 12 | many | TGTGCCAGCATTACTACTAGTCATGGCTACACCTTC | CASITTSHGYTF
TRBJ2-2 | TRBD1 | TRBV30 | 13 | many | TGTGCCTGCCACGGACAGGGACCCGGGGAGCTGTTTTTT | CACHGQGPGELFF
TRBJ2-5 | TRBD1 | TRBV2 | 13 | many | TGTGCCAGCAGAGGACAGGCCTTGGGGACCCAGTACTTC | CASRGQALGTQYF
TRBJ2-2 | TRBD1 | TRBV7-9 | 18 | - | TGTGCCAGCAGCTTAGCCGGGGTGGACAGGGTCGTAACCGGGGAGCTGTTTTTT | CASSLAGVDRVVTGELFF
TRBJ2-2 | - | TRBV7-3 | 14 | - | TGTGCCAGCAGCTTAGTAGTGGAGACCGGGGAGCTGTTTTTT | CASSLVVETGELFF
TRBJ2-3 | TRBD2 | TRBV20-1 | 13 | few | TGCAGCACCGGGGGGGCGTATACAGATACGCAGTATTTT | CSTGGAYTDTQYF
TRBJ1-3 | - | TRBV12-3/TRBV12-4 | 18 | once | TGTGCCAGCAGTTTACGGGGTAGGGGCCCTGACTCTGGAAACACCATATATTTT | CASSLRGRGPDSGNTIYF